This TCR beta chain was recovered during a study of blood T cell repertoires in COVID-19. The protocol was immunoSEQ multiplex PCR, while the TCRdb copy is restricted to in-frame clones and leaves out a portion. Of about 160,000 clones in the sample, over 85% were seen once. This CDR3 is built from 14 residues. The germline gives CDR1 SGHRS, CDR2 YFSETQ. J lost 0 bases, V lost 5 bases, and 2 bases had no gene match. The chain is built from TRBV5-1 and TRBJ1-2; TRBD1 matches 9 bases. Material: peripheral blood. This clonotype was obtained from a man in his sixties with active or convalescent COVID-19. As DNA, the CDR3 is TGCGCCAGCAGAGGGACAGGGTCTAACTATGGCTACACCTTC. Protein sequence: CASRGTGSNYGYTF. The entire variable domain, with the rest obtained from reference TRBV5-1 and TRBJ1-2, is as follows: KAGVTQTPRYLIKTRGQQVTLSCSPISGHRSVSWYQQTPGQGLQFLFEYFSETQRNKGNFPGRFSGRQFSNSRSEMNVSTLELGDSALYLCASRGTGSNYGYTFGSGTRLTVV.